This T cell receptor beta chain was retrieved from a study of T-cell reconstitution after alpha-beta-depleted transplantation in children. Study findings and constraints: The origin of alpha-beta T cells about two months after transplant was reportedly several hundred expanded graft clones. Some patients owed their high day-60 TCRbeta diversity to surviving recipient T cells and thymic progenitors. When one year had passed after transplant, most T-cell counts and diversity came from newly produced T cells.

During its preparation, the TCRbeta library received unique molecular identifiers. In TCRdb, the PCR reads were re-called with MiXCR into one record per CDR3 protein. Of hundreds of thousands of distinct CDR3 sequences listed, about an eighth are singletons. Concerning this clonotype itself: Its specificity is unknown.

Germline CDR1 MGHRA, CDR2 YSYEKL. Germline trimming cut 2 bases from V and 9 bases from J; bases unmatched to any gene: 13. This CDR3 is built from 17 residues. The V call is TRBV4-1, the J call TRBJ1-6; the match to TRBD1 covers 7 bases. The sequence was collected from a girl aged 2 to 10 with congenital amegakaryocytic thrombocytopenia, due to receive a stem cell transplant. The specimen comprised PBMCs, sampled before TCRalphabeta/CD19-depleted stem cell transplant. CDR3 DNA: TGCGCCAGCAGCCAAAACCCGGGACAGCCGATAGGTTCACCCCTCCACTTT. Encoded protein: CASSQNPGQPIGSPLHF.